The entry that follows covers one T cell receptor (beta chain) sequence. The sample comes from a study of blood T cell repertoires in COVID-19. For the study at large: Samples came from the United States, Italy and Spain, spanning acute and convalescent COVID-19. From T cells, B-cell-depleted T cells, or PBMCs came the material, which was cDNA or gDNA.

Original handling: Scientists estimated how many nucleated cells there were by amplifying reference gene primers. Assay used: immunoSEQ multiplex PCR; TCRdb lists only in-frame clones, some missing. V and J calls and clone size follow that table, whereas D and trimming were derived from the DNA. The sample comprises approximately 60,000 clones, 65% to 80% of which are singletons, and around 5% rests with the top ten. V was clipped by 1 base and J by 3 bases, with 6 bases between them. The CDR3 sequence is 12 residues long. From germline, CDR1 is GTSNPN and CDR2 SVGIG (reference sequence). The sequenced material came from peripheral blood. The chain links TRBV30 to TRBJ1-2; D not certain. The clonotype originates from a human donor in a cohort sampled during active COVID-19. In DNA form, the CDR3 reads TGTGCCTGGAGTGAAGGAGACTATGGCTACACCTTC. This encodes CAWSEGDYGYTF.